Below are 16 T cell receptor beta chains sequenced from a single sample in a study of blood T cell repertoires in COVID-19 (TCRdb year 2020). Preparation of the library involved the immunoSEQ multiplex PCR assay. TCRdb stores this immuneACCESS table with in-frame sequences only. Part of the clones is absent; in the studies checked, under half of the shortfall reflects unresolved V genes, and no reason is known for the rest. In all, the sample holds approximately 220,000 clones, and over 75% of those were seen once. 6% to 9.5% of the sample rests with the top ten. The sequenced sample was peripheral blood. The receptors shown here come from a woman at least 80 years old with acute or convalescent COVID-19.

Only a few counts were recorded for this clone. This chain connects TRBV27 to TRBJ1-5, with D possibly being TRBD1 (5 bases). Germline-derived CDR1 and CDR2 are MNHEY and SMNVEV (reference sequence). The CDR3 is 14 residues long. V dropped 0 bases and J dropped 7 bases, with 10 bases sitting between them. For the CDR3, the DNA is TGTGCCAGCAGTTTATCAAGGGGAAACCAGCCCCAGCATTTT. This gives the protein CASSLSRGNQPQHF.

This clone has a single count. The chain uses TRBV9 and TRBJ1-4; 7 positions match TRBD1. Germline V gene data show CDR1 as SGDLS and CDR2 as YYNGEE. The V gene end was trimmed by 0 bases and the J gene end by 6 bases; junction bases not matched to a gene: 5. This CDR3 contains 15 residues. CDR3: CASSVETGEYEKLFF. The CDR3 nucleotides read TGTGCCAGCAGCGTAGAAACAGGGGAGTATGAAAAACTGTTTTTT.

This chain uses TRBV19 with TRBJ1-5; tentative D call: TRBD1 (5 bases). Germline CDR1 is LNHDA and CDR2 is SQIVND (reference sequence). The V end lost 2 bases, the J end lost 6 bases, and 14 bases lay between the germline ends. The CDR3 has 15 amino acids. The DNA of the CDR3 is TGTGCCAGTAGTATAAAGGGCAGGGATGGTCAGCCCCAGCATTTT. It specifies CASSIKGRDGQPQHF.

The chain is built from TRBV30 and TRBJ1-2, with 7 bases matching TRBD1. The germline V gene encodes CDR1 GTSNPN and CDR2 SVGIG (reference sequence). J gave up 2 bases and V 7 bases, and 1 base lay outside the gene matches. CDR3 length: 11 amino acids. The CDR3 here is CASTGNYGYTF. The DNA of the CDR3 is TGTGCCTCGACAGGGAACTATGGCTACACCTTC.

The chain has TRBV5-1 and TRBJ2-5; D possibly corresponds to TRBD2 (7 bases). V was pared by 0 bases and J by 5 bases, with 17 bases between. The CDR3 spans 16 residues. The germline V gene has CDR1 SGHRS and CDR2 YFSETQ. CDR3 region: CASSLEGTGGPETQYF. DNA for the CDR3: TGCGCCAGCAGCTTGGAGGGTACGGGGGGCCCTGAGACCCAGTACTTC.

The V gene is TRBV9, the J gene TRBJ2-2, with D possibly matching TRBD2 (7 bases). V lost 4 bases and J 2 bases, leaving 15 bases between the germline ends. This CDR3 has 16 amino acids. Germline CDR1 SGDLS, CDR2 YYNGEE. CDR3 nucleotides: TGTGCCAGCAGCTGGTCGGGGGGCAGAAACACCGGGGAGCTGTTTTTT. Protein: CASSWSGGRNTGELFF.

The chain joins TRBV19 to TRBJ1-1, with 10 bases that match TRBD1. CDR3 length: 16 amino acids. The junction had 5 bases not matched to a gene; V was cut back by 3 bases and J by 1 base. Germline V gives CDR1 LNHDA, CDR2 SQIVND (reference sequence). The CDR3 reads CASSIGTGASNTEAFF. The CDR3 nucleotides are TGTGCCAGTAGTATCGGGACAGGGGCTTCGAACACTGAAGCTTTCTTT.

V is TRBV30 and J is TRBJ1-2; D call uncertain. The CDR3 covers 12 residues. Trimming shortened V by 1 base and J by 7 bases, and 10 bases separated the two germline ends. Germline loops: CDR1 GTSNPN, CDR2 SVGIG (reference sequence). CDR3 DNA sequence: TGTGCCTGGAGTGACCGGGGATTTGGCTACACCTTC. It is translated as CAWSDRGFGYTF.

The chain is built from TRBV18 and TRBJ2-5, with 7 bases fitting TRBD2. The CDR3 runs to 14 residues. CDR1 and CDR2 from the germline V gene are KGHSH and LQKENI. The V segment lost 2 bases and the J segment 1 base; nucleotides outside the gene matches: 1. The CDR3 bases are TGTGCCAGCTCACCAGGCGGGGGCCAAGAGACCCAGTACTTC. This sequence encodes CASSPGGGQETQYF.

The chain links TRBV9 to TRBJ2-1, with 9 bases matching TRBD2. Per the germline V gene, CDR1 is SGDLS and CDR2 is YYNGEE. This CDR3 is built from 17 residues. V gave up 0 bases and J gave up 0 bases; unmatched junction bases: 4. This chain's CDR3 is CASSVGTSASSYNEQFF. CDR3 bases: TGTGCCAGCAGCGTAGGGACTAGCGCAAGCTCCTACAATGAGCAGTTCTTC.

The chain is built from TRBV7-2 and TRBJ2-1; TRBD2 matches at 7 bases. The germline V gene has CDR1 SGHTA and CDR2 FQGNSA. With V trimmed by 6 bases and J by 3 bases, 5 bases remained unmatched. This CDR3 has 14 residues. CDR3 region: CASRPGLSYNEQFF. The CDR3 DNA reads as TGTGCCAGCAGGCCGGGACTAAGCTACAATGAGCAGTTCTTC.

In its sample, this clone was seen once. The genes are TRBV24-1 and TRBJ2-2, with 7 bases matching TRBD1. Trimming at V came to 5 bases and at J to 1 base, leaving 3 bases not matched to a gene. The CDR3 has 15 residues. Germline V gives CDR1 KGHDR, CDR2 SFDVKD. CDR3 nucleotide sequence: TGTGCCACCAGTGGAGGGACAGTGAACACCGGGGAGCTGTTTTTT. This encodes CATSGGTVNTGELFF.

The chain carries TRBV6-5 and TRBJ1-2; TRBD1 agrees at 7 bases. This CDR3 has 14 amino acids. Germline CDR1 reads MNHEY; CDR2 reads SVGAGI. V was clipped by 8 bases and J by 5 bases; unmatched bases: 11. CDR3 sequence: CASESQPGGYGYTF. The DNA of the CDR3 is TGTGCCAGCGAATCCCAGCCAGGGGGTTATGGCTACACCTTC.

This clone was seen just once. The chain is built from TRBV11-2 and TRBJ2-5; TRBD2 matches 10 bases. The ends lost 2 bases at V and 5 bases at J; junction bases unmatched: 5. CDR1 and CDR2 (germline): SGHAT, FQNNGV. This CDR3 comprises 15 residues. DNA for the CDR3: TGTGCCAGCAGCTTAAATAGCGGGGGGCGGGAGACCCAGTACTTC. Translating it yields CASSLNSGGRETQYF. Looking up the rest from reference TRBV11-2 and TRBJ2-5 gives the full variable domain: EAGVAQSPRYKIIEKRQSVAFWCNPISGHATLYWYQQILGQGPKLLIQFQNNGVVDDSQLPKDRFSAERLKGVDSTLKIQPAKLEDSAVYLCASSLNSGGRETQYFGPGTRLLVL.

The DNA of the CDR3 is TGTGCCAGCAGCCAAGGTACCCAGGGGATGGGTGAGCAGTTCTTC. The encoded protein is CASSQGTQGMGEQFF. The chain has TRBV3-1 (or the pseudogene TRBV3-2) and TRBJ2-1; a possible D gene is TRBD1 (6 bases). Germline CDR1 LGHDT, CDR2 YNNKEL (reference sequence). The CDR3 length is 15 residues. Trimming pared 1 base from V and 9 bases from J, leaving 16 bases between.

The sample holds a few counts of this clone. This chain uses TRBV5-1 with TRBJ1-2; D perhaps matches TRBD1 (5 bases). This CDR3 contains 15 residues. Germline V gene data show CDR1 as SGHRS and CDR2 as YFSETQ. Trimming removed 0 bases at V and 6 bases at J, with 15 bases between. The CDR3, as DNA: TGCGCCAGCAGCTTGGCCGGCAGGGCGATGGATGGCTACACCTTC. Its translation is CASSLAGRAMDGYTF. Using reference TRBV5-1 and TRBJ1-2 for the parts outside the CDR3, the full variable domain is KAGVTQTPRYLIKTRGQQVTLSCSPISGHRSVSWYQQTPGQGLQFLFEYFSETQRNKGNFPGRFSGRQFSNSRSEMNVSTLELGDSALYLCASSLAGRAMDGYTFGSGTRLTVV.